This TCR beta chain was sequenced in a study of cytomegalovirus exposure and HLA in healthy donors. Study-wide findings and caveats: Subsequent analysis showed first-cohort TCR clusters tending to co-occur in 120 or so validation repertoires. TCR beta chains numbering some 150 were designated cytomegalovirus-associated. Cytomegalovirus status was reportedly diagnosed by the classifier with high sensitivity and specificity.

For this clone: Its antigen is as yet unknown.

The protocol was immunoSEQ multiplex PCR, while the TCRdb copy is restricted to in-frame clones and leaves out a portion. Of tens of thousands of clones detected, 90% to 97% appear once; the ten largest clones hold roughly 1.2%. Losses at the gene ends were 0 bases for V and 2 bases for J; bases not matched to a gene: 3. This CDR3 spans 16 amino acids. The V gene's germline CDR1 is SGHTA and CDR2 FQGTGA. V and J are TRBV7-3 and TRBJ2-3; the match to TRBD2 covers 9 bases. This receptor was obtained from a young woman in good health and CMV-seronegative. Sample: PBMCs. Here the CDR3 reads CASSLTASGATDTQYF. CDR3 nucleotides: TGTGCCAGCAGCTTAACGGCTAGCGGGGCCACAGATACGCAGTATTTT. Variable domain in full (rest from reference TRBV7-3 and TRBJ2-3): GAGVSQTPSNKVTEKGKYVELRCDPISGHTALYWYRQSLGQGPEFLIYFQGTGAADDSGLPNDRFFAVRPEGSVSTLKIQRTERGDSAVYLCASSLTASGATDTQYFGPGTRLTVL.